This TCR beta chain is drawn from a study of blood T cell repertoires in COVID-19. Study details: The origin of the acute and convalescent COVID-19 samples was the United States, Italy and Spain. PBMCs, B-cell-depleted T cells, or T cells were the source of the cDNA or gDNA that made up the material.

The CDR3 length is 18 residues. Trimming cost V 1 base and J 0 bases; bases outside gene matches: 11. The germline V gene has CDR1 SGHNT and CDR2 YENEEA. Per the study methods: Amplification of reference gene primers provided the estimated nucleated cell counts. Data came from immunoSEQ multiplex PCR; TCRdb stores just in-frame clones and leaves some out. V and J calls and clone size are copied from that table; D and trimming were computed from the DNA. The sample contains roughly 330,000 clones, around 89% of which appear only once. The chain has TRBV11-3 and TRBJ2-5; 7 bases fit TRBD1. The sequenced sample was peripheral blood. This sequence was found in a man aged 18 to 30 who had recovered from COVID-19. CDR3: CASSLGTGASSYQETQYF. The CDR3 coding sequence is TGTGCCAGCAGCTTAGGTACAGGGGCTTCTTCGTACCAAGAGACCCAGTACTTC.